The rows below give T cell receptor beta chains drawn from one sample of a study of T cell clonotyping in hematopoietic cell transplantation. Sequenced by immunoSEQ multiplex PCR; TCRdb stores in-frame clones only, minus some. The table records 15,000 to 20,000 clones, around 85% of them present only once. The sequencing sample was made of peripheral blood mononuclear cells. The receptors stem from a woman between 35 and 50 years old in good health. Some clones in this sample may be carry-over from other donors' samples. CDR3s include the opening cysteine and the closing phenylalanine or tryptophan. The order of the fields is V gene, J gene, clone size, D gene, CDR3 DNA, CDR3 protein. D genes are given only for firm matches. The listing skips clone size in some rows; elsewhere it reads once, few, many or a size class.

V: TRBV6-5
J: TRBJ2-3
size: few
D: NA
DNA: TGTGCCAGCACGCGGTTGGACACGCAGTATTTT
CDR3: CASTRLDTQYF

V: TRBV9
J: TRBJ2-1
size: NA
D: TRBD2
DNA: TGTGCCAGCAGCATACGACTAGCGGAGACCTACAATGAGCAGTTCTTC
CDR3: CASSIRLAETYNEQFF

V: TRBV4-1
J: TRBJ2-1
size: few
D: TRBD1
DNA: TGCGCCAGCAGCCAAGATATCCGGGACAGCTACAATGAGCAGTTCTTC
CDR3: CASSQDIRDSYNEQFF

V: TRBV6-6
J: TRBJ2-7
size: NA
D: NA
DNA: TGTGCCAGCAGTTACCCGAGAGACGAGCAGTACTTC
CDR3: CASSYPRDEQYF

V: TRBV30
J: TRBJ2-7
size: NA
D: NA
DNA: TGTGCCTGGAGGCCCGGCGGCGAGCAGTACTTC
CDR3: CAWRPGGEQYF

V: TRBV27
J: TRBJ1-1
size: NA
D: NA
DNA: TGTGCCAGCAGTAGAGACAGGAACACTGAAGCTTTCTTT
CDR3: CASSRDRNTEAFF

V: TRBV30
J: TRBJ1-4
size: NA
D: TRBD1
DNA: TGTGCCTGGAGCTCCGGGACAGGGAGTGAAAAACTGTTTTTT
CDR3: CAWSSGTGSEKLFF

V: TRBV6-5
J: TRBJ2-7
size: NA
D: NA
DNA: TGTGCCAGCAGACGTGGACATATCTCCTACGAGCAGTACTTC
CDR3: CASRRGHISYEQYF

V: TRBV6-1
J: TRBJ2-6
size: NA
D: NA
DNA: TGTGCCAGCAGTGGCGCGGCTGGGGCCAACGTCCTGACTTTC
CDR3: CASSGAAGANVLTF

V: TRBV4-2
J: TRBJ2-1
size: once
D: NA
DNA: TGTGCCAGCAGCCAAGCTTACAACAGCTACAATGAGCAGTTCTTC
CDR3: CASSQAYNSYNEQFF

V: TRBV28
J: TRBJ2-7
size: NA
D: NA
DNA: TGTGCCAGCACCACTAGCTCCCAGGGCTCCTACGAGCAGTACTTC
CDR3: CASTTSSQGSYEQYF

V: TRBV29-1
J: TRBJ2-7
size: NA
D: TRBD1
DNA: TGCAGCGTTGGCGCCGGGACAGTGATCTCCTACGAGCAGTACTTC
CDR3: CSVGAGTVISYEQYF

V: TRBV9
J: TRBJ2-3
size: NA
D: TRBD2
DNA: TGTGCCAGCAGCAGCTCGGGACTAGCGATGACAGATACGCAGTATTTT
CDR3: CASSSSGLAMTDTQYF

V: TRBV29-1
J: TRBJ1-2
size: NA
D: NA
DNA: TGCAGCGTTGACATGGGTGATGGCTACACCTTC
CDR3: CSVDMGDGYTF

V: TRBV7-3
J: TRBJ2-6
size: NA
D: TRBD1
DNA: TGTGCCAGCAGCTTAGGGGGACAGACTGGGGCCAACGTCCTGACTTTC
CDR3: CASSLGGQTGANVLTF

V: TRBV5-6
J: TRBJ1-1
size: NA
D: NA
DNA: TGTGCCAGCAGCTTCTCGGGAAACACTGAAGCTTTCTTT
CDR3: CASSFSGNTEAFF

V: TRBV6-5
J: TRBJ2-5
size: NA
D: NA
DNA: TGTGCCAGCAGTTACTCGCAGGGGCCGAGTACCCAGTACTTC
CDR3: CASSYSQGPSTQYF

V: TRBV28
J: TRBJ1-2
size: NA
D: NA
DNA: TGTGCCAGCAGTTTATCCGACAGATCCTATGGCTACACCTTC
CDR3: CASSLSDRSYGYTF

V: TRBV4-3
J: TRBJ2-1
size: once
D: TRBD1
DNA: TGCGCCAGCAGCCAACGTGGGACAGTGAGTGAGCAGTTCTTC
CDR3: CASSQRGTVSEQFF

V: TRBV5-4
J: TRBJ2-7
size: NA
D: TRBD1
DNA: TGTGCCAGCAGCATCGACGGGACAGGGGGGTACGAGCAGTACTTC
CDR3: CASSIDGTGGYEQYF

V: TRBV4-2
J: TRBJ2-1
size: few
D: NA
DNA: TGTGCCAGCAGCCAAGCGGGAGAGGGGAGGAATGAGCAGTTCTTC
CDR3: CASSQAGEGRNEQFF

V: TRBV7-9
J: TRBJ1-2
size: few
D: TRBD1
DNA: TGTGCCAGCAGCTTTCAACAGGGGACTAACTATGGCTACACCTTC
CDR3: CASSFQQGTNYGYTF

V: TRBV5-1
J: TRBJ1-1
size: few
D: TRBD1
DNA: TGCGCCAGCAGATCGGGACAGGCCAACACTGAAGCTTTCTTT
CDR3: CASRSGQANTEAFF

V: TRBV30
J: TRBJ1-5
size: NA
D: NA
DNA: TGTGCCTGGAGTCGTAAATGGGTTAAGGACAATCAGCCCCAGCATTTT
CDR3: CAWSRKWVKDNQPQHF

V: TRBV5-1
J: TRBJ2-7
size: NA
D: NA
DNA: TGCGCCAGCAGCGCGGGAACCCGCTACGAGCAGTACTTC
CDR3: CASSAGTRYEQYF

V: TRBV30
J: TRBJ2-5
size: NA
D: NA
DNA: TGTGCCTGGAGAGGGGGGGGCGGCGGAATACGAGGGGTGAGAGAGACCCAGTACTTC
CDR3: CAWRGGGGGIRGVRETQYF

V: TRBV27
J: TRBJ1-5
size: once
D: TRBD1
DNA: TGTGCCAGCAGGAAGTCAGGACAGGGGGCGGTCGGCAATCAGCCCCAGCATTTT
CDR3: CASRKSGQGAVGNQPQHF

V: TRBV30
J: TRBJ1-3
size: NA
D: TRBD1
DNA: TGTGCCTGGAGTAAGGCAGGGGGCGCTTTTTCCGGAAACACCATATATTTT
CDR3: CAWSKAGGAFSGNTIYF

V: TRBV4-1
J: TRBJ2-7
size: NA
D: NA
DNA: TGCGCCAGCCGTGATCCAGGAGACCCCTACGAGCAGTACTTC
CDR3: CASRDPGDPYEQYF

V: TRBV2
J: TRBJ2-5
size: NA
D: NA
DNA: TGTGCCAGCAGTGAAGTTGGGTTTTGGGAGACCCAGTACTTC
CDR3: CASSEVGFWETQYF

V: TRBV6-4
J: TRBJ1-2
size: NA
D: NA
DNA: TGTGCCCGGTCCAAGGGCGTTGGCTACACCTTC
CDR3: CARSKGVGYTF

V: TRBV7-8
J: TRBJ1-1
size: NA
D: NA
DNA: TGTGCCAGCAGCCCTGAGGGTAGCGCGGCTGAAGCTTTCTTT
CDR3: CASSPEGSAAEAFF

V: TRBV4-3
J: TRBJ2-7
size: NA
D: NA
DNA: TGCGCCAGCAGCCAAGATCTGGAGGGGCGCGAGCAGTACTTC
CDR3: CASSQDLEGREQYF

V: TRBV5-1
J: TRBJ2-7
size: NA
D: NA
DNA: TGCGCCAGCAGCTCCCCAGGGACCGAGCAGTACTTC
CDR3: CASSSPGTEQYF

V: TRBV27
J: TRBJ1-2
size: NA
D: TRBD1
DNA: TGTGCCAGCAGTCAAGGACAGGGGTTGGGCGGCTACACCTTC
CDR3: CASSQGQGLGGYTF

V: TRBV29-1
J: TRBJ2-3
size: NA
D: TRBD1
DNA: TGCAGCATCGAGGGACAGGGATACACAGATACGCAGTATTTT
CDR3: CSIEGQGYTDTQYF

V: TRBV7-2
J: TRBJ2-7
size: NA
D: TRBD2
DNA: TGTGCCAGCAGCCAAGGACTAGCGGGAGGGAACGAGCAGTACTTC
CDR3: CASSQGLAGGNEQYF

V: TRBV27
J: TRBJ1-1
size: NA
D: TRBD1
DNA: TGTGCCAGCAGTTTATTGATAGGGACAGGGCCCGATGAAGCTTTCTTT
CDR3: CASSLLIGTGPDEAFF

V: TRBV9
J: TRBJ2-1
size: NA
D: TRBD2
DNA: TGTGCCAGCAGCGTAGGGACTAGCGAATACAATGAGCAGTTCTTC
CDR3: CASSVGTSEYNEQFF

V: TRBV5-4
J: TRBJ2-5
size: once
D: NA
DNA: TGTGCCAGCAGCTTGGATGGGGAGACCCAGTACTTC
CDR3: CASSLDGETQYF

V: TRBV11-3
J: TRBJ2-7
size: NA
D: NA
DNA: TGTGCCAGCAGCTTAAGGCGGGAGCAGTACTTC
CDR3: CASSLRREQYF

V: TRBV30
J: TRBJ2-5
size: NA
D: NA
DNA: TGTGCCTTTGGGACTTCACAAGAGACCCAGTACTTC
CDR3: CAFGTSQETQYF

V: TRBV27
J: TRBJ2-1
size: NA
D: NA
DNA: TGTGCCAGCAGTTTTCCCGGGAGTGGCAATGAGCAGTTCTTC
CDR3: CASSFPGSGNEQFF

V: TRBV6-1
J: TRBJ2-7
size: NA
D: NA
DNA: TGTGCCAGCAGTGGCATGGAGGGGGCCTACGAGCAGTACTTC
CDR3: CASSGMEGAYEQYF

V: TRBV28
J: TRBJ1-5
size: NA
D: TRBD1
DNA: TGTGCCAGTCAGTACAGGGGTAATCAGCCCCAGCATTTT
CDR3: CASQYRGNQPQHF